Following are 20 T cell receptor beta chains from one sample sequenced in a study of shared clonotypes between healthy human individuals. Libraries were prepared by immunoSEQ multiplex PCR; TCRdb keeps only in-frame clonotypes and omits some of them. The sample lists about 2 million clones; roughly 95% were seen once. Source material: naive CD4+ T cells sorted from blood. The subset here: CD45RA+ positively selected. These receptor sequences come from a man aged 18 to 30 in good health.

The chain uses TRBV4-1 and TRBJ1-2, with D hard to call. The CDR3 consists of 15 residues. V dropped 3 bases and J dropped 2 bases, with 13 bases sitting between them. CDR1 and CDR2 (germline): MGHRA, YSYEKL. Here the CDR3 DNA reads TGCGCCAGCAGCCACTCAACGGGCCAAAACTATGGCTACACCTTC. It codes for CASSHSTGQNYGYTF.

The rearrangement links TRBV29-1 to TRBJ1-4, with 9 bases aligning to TRBD1. Trimming removed 0 bases from V and 8 bases from J; junction bases left unmatched: 7. The CDR3 consists of 15 residues. Looked up from germline, CDR1 is SQVTM and CDR2 is ANQGSEA. As DNA, the CDR3 is TGCAGCGTTGAAGATCCGGACAGGGGAGGAGAAAAACTGTTTTTT. It encodes CSVEDPDRGGEKLFF.

As for this clone: The same CDR3 is also encoded by other DNA sequences in this sample. This chain links TRBV5-4 with TRBJ1-2; TRBD1 aligns across 10 bases. This CDR3 comprises 14 residues. Germline CDR1 reads SGHNT; CDR2 reads YYREEE (reference sequence). V shed 2 bases, J shed 3 bases, and the junction held 1 base outside the gene matches. The CDR3 nucleotides read TGTGCCAGCAGCTTAGGGACAGGGGACTATGGCTACACCTTC. Translated: CASSLGTGDYGYTF.

The CDR3 bases are TGTGCCAGTAGACAGACAGGATCGAGCACTGAAGCTTTCTTT. Encoded protein: CASRQTGSSTEAFF. The rearrangement joins TRBV19 to TRBJ1-1; D perhaps matches TRBD1 (6 bases). V lost 6 bases to trimming and J lost 4 bases, with 15 bases between them. The CDR3 sequence is 14 residues long. Per germline, CDR1 LNHDA and CDR2 SQIVND (reference sequence). Full variable domain (rest looked up from reference TRBV19 and TRBJ1-1): DGGITQSPKYLFRKEGQNVTLSCEQNLNHDAMYWYRQDPGQGLRLIYYSQIVNDFQKGDIAEGYSVSREKKESFPLTVTSAQKNPTAFYLCASRQTGSSTEAFFGQGTRLTVV.

A note on this clone: A read error is possible here, since a much larger clone lies one base away. The same CDR3 can be traced to other DNA sequences in this sample. The J gene is TRBJ1-5, the V gene TRBV10-3; D remains unclear. CDR3 length equals 13 residues. Germline V CDR1 and CDR2: ENHRY, SYGVKD. Trimming took 0 bases from V and 5 from J, leaving 5 bases between them. The CDR3 nucleotides are TGTGCCATCAGTGAGTCCGGGGATCAGCCCCAGCATTTT. The encoded protein is CAISESGDQPQHF.

This chain uses TRBV9 with TRBJ2-3, with D possibly being TRBD1 or TRBD2 (6 bases each). Germline values: CDR1 SGDLS, CDR2 YYNGEE. The V gene lost 0 bases and the J gene lost 2 bases, with 10 bases spanning the gap. The CDR3 loop spans 15 amino acids. DNA of the CDR3: TGTGCCAGCAGCGTAGGGAGGGGGTTCACAGATACGCAGTATTTT. Residues: CASSVGRGFTDTQYF.

A single count supports this clone. The chain is built from TRBV4-1 and TRBJ1-2, with TRBD1 matching over 7 bases. J was trimmed by 7 bases and V by 3 bases; bases with no gene match: 11. Germline CDR1 MGHRA, CDR2 YSYEKL. The length of the CDR3 is 15 residues. CDR3 nucleotides: TGCGCCAGCAGCCAGACGCAGACAGGGCCCAGTGGCTACACCTTC. Protein product: CASSQTQTGPSGYTF.

Concerning this clone: In the same sample, other DNA sequences code for this CDR3. The chain is built from TRBV18 and TRBJ1-2, with TRBD1 identical over 8 bases. The CDR3 is made up of 13 amino acids. Germline V gene data show CDR1 as KGHSH and CDR2 as LQKENI. J gave up 6 bases and V 3 bases, and 3 bases lay outside the gene matches. This CDR3 is CASSPGQGNGYTF. In DNA, the CDR3 is TGTGCCAGCTCACCCGGACAGGGTAATGGCTACACCTTC.

The chain carries TRBV20-1 and TRBJ2-1; unclear D gene. CDR1 and CDR2 from the germline V gene are DFQATT and SNEGSKA (reference sequence). Trimming removed 2 bases from V and 11 bases from J, with 7 bases in between. The CDR3 consists of 10 residues. In DNA form, the CDR3 reads TGCAGTGCTAGATTAGGAAAGCAGTTCTTC. Protein sequence: CSARLGKQFF.

The V and J genes are TRBV5-6 and TRBJ2-5, with 8 positions matching TRBD2. The V segment lost 4 bases and the J segment 2 bases; nucleotides outside the gene matches: 10. In germline, CDR1 is SGHDT, CDR2 YYEEEE. This CDR3 has 16 amino acids. The CDR3 coding sequence is TGTGCCAGCAGCATAACGGGGGGGCTATTACAAGAGACCCAGTACTTC. Translation gives CASSITGGLLQETQYF.

This chain links TRBV18 with TRBJ2-3; 9 nucleotides align to TRBD2. V lost 3 bases to trimming and J lost 0 bases; unmatched junction nucleotides: 7. CDR3 length: 17 amino acids. Germline V CDR1 and CDR2: KGHSH, LQKENI. CDR3 nucleotides: TGTGCCAGCTCACCCGCGCCGGGACTAGCTAGCACAGATACGCAGTATTTT. It translates to CASSPAPGLASTDTQYF.

The chain combines TRBV12-2 with TRBJ2-1. TRBV12-2 is annotated as a pseudogene. The CDR3 loop spans 15 amino acids. CDR3 in amino acids: CASRRDWTATTEQFF. CDR3 DNA: TGTGCAAGTCGTCGAGACTGGACCGCCACAACTGAGCAGTTCTTC.

As for this clone: Other nucleotide sequences from this sample produce the same CDR3. The genes are TRBV5-1 and TRBJ1-2; 10 bases match TRBD1. The CDR3 loop spans 14 amino acids. Germline V gene lookup returns CDR1 SGHRS and CDR2 YFSETQ. The J segment lost 3 bases and the V segment lost 4 bases, leaving 3 bases of the junction unmatched. CDR3 loop: CASSAGTGDYGYTF. CDR3 bases: TGCGCCAGCAGCGCCGGGACAGGGGACTATGGCTACACCTTC.

The chain uses TRBV10-2 and TRBJ2-3; 10 bases are shared with TRBD2. V gave up 6 bases and J gave up 6 bases; unmatched junction bases: 6. Germline assignment: CDR1 WSHSY and CDR2 SAAADI. The CDR3 is 14 residues long. CDR3 sequence reads: CASRVAGGGDTQYF. Here the CDR3 DNA reads TGCGCCAGCAGAGTAGCGGGGGGCGGGGATACGCAGTATTTT.

On this clone: Other nucleotide sequences in the sample specify the same CDR3. This chain links TRBV5-4 with TRBJ2-7; D might be TRBD1 (5 bases). The CDR3 is made up of 14 amino acids. Germline lookup yields CDR1 SGHNT and CDR2 YYREEE (reference sequence). The ends were cut back, 0 bases at V and 0 bases at J, with 7 bases in the middle. Here the CDR3 DNA reads TGTGCCAGCAGCTTGGGTCAGGGCTCCTACGAGCAGTACTTC. It yields the protein CASSLGQGSYEQYF.

The chain carries TRBV5-4 and TRBJ2-1, with D perhaps matching TRBD1 (6 bases). Deletions cut 3 bases from V and 4 bases from J, with 17 bases between. The CDR3 is 16 residues long. Germline CDR1 and CDR2: SGHNT and YYREEE (reference sequence). The CDR3 nucleotides read TGTGCCAGCAGCTCCGGGACACTAGGAGGTTACAATGAGCAGTTCTTC. Amino acids: CASSSGTLGGYNEQFF.

The gene calls are TRBV29-1 and TRBJ1-5; D possibly corresponds to TRBD1 (6 bases). V dropped 6 bases and J dropped 1 base, with 10 bases sitting between them. CDR1 is SQVTM, CDR2 ANQGSEA, per germline. There are 13 residues in the CDR3. CDR3 region: CSVEQGSNQPQHF. The CDR3 DNA sequence: TGCAGCGTGGAACAGGGAAGCAATCAGCCCCAGCATTTT.

A word on this clone: At the DNA level, this CDR3 is encoded by other sequences in the same sample as well. The CDR3 is CAWSVTGSSYNSPLHF. The CDR3 nucleotides are TGTGCCTGGAGTGTCACAGGGTCCTCCTATAATTCACCCCTCCACTTT. The chain carries TRBV30 and TRBJ1-6; D is perhaps TRBD1 (6 bases). The CDR3 runs 16 residues. Trimming took off 0 bases at V and 0 bases at J, with 9 bases between the two ends. Germline lookup yields CDR1 GTSNPN and CDR2 SVGIG (reference sequence).

This rearrangement joins TRBV6-1 to TRBJ1-1; D gene uncertain. The CDR3 covers 13 residues. Germline assignment: CDR1 MNHNS and CDR2 SASEGT. Trimming stripped 7 bases from V and 1 base from J, with 10 bases between. CDR3 loop: CASKAGRNTEAFF. For the CDR3, the DNA is TGTGCCAGCAAGGCCGGTAGGAACACTGAAGCTTTCTTT.

The V and J genes are TRBV7-2 and TRBJ1-2; no clear D gene. The CDR3 covers 14 residues. Germline V CDR1 and CDR2: SGHTA, FQGNSA. Trimming removed 5 bases at V and 3 bases at J, with 13 bases between. In DNA, the CDR3 is TGTGCCAGCAGCACTAACTACGGGGACTATGGCTACACCTTC. Protein product: CASSTNYGDYGYTF.